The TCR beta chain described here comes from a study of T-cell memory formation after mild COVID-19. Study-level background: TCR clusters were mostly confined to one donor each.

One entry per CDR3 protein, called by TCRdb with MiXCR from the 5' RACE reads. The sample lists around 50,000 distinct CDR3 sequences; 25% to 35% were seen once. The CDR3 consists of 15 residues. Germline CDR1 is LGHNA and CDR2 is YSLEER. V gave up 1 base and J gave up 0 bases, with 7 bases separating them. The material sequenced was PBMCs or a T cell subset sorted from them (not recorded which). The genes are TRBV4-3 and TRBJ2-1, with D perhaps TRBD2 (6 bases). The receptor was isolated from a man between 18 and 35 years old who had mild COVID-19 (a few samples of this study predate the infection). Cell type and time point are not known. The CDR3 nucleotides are TGCGCCAGCAGCCAAGGACTAGACTCCTACAATGAGCAGTTCTTC. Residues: CASSQGLDSYNEQFF.